The 15 T cell receptor beta chains given below trace back to one sample, sequenced in a study of T-cell memory formation after mild COVID-19. One entry per CDR3 protein, called by TCRdb with MiXCR from the 5' RACE reads. The data contain some 600,000 distinct CDR3 sequences, 17% of them singletons. The material sequenced was PBMCs or a T cell subset sorted from them (not recorded which). The receptors were gathered from an adult woman who had mild COVID-19 (a few samples of this study predate the infection). Cell type and time point are not known.

This chain connects TRBV14 to TRBJ1-1; TRBD1 is a possible D gene (5 bases). The CDR3 extends over 15 amino acids. Trimming removed 4 bases from V and 5 bases from J, with 17 bases in between. From germline, CDR1 is SGHDN and CDR2 FVKESK. The CDR3 sequence: CASSLRTGVETEAFF. The CDR3 DNA follows: TGTGCCAGCAGCCTCCGCACAGGAGTTGAGACTGAAGCTTTCTTT.

In its sample, this clonotype was seen a few times. This chain connects TRBV5-6 to TRBJ2-1; no clear D gene. The germline V gene has CDR1 SGHDT and CDR2 YYEEEE. This CDR3 is built from 14 residues. Trimming removed 9 bases at V and 0 bases at J, with 13 bases between. The CDR3 protein is CATARLSSYNEQFF. CDR3 nucleotide sequence: TGTGCCACGGCGAGGCTCAGCTCCTACAATGAGCAGTTCTTC.

This clonotype was recorded many times. This chain links TRBV5-1 with TRBJ2-2; D gene uncertain. Between the trimmed V and J ends, which lost 6 bases and 2 bases, there was a span of 11 bases. The CDR3 is 14 amino acids. Germline V gives CDR1 SGHRS, CDR2 YFSETQ. The CDR3 bases are TGCGCCAGCAAGGAATCCCCTAACACCGGGGAGCTGTTTTTT. The encoded protein is CASKESPNTGELFF.

This clonotype was detected ten times or more. The chain is built from TRBV12-5 and TRBJ1-1, with TRBD1 matching 10 bases. The J segment lost 1 base and the V segment lost 7 bases, leaving 3 bases of the junction unmatched. Per the germline V gene, CDR1 is LGHNT and CDR2 is FRNRAP. The CDR3 consists of 14 residues. This CDR3 is CASAGDRGNTEAFF. CDR3 DNA: TGTGCTAGTGCCGGGGACAGGGGGAACACTGAAGCTTTCTTT.

The chain joins TRBV29-1 to TRBJ2-7; D might be TRBD1 (6 bases). The V end lost 1 base, the J end lost 4 bases, and 17 bases lay between the germline ends. The germline V gene encodes CDR1 SQVTM and CDR2 ANQGSEA. This CDR3 has 15 amino acids. CDR3 DNA: TGCAGCGTTGAAGCGGAGGACAGAGGGTTATACGAGCAGTACTTC. The encoded protein is CSVEAEDRGLYEQYF.

The V call is TRBV27, the J call TRBJ2-2; perhaps TRBD2 as D (6 bases). The length of the CDR3 is 16 residues. V lost 3 bases and J 4 bases, leaving 15 bases between the germline ends. Germline V gives CDR1 MNHEY, CDR2 SMNVEV (reference sequence). The CDR3, as DNA: TGTGCCAGCAGTTTGGGCATCGGGACTGCCACCGGGGAGCTGTTTTTT. Its translation is CASSLGIGTATGELFF.

This clonotype was counted ten times or more. The chain links TRBV12-3 or TRBV12-4 to TRBJ2-7; D ambiguous. V was clipped by 3 bases and J by 2 bases, with 17 bases between them. This CDR3 comprises 16 residues. The DNA for the CDR3 is TGTGCCAGCAGTTTCTTCTCTTTGACCAAACCCTACGAGCAGTACTTC. Its translation: CASSFFSLTKPYEQYF.

This clonotype was seen more than once but under ten times. The chain recombines TRBV15 with TRBJ1-1; no clear D. This CDR3 comprises 15 residues. Germline lookup yields CDR1 LNHNV and CDR2 YYDKDF (reference sequence). V gave up 1 base and J gave up 5 bases, with 14 bases separating them. DNA of the CDR3: TGTGCCACCAGCAGAGGAGTAGAGGGTACGACTGAAGCTTTCTTT. Translation: CATSRGVEGTTEAFF.

V gene TRBV10-3 combines with J gene TRBJ1-1; D is unclear. The CDR3 covers 14 residues. V lost 4 bases, J lost 0 bases, and 9 bases lay in between. The germline gives CDR1 ENHRY, CDR2 SYGVKD. The CDR3 coding sequence is TGTGCCATCAGTGGGACGACAATGAACACTGAAGCTTTCTTT. Protein product: CAISGTTMNTEAFF.

The sample holds a few counts of this clonotype. The chain links TRBV12-3 or TRBV12-4 to TRBJ1-5; tentative D call: TRBD1 (5 bases). V was cut by 4 bases and J by 2 bases, with 15 bases left in between. CDR3 length equals 16 residues. As DNA, the CDR3 is TGTGCCAGCAGTTGGGCCGCGGGGCCGGGCAATCAGCCCCAGCATTTT. Translation: CASSWAAGPGNQPQHF.

The genes are TRBV7-3 and TRBJ2-1; D might be TRBD2 (5 bases). CDR3 length: 15 residues. The V and J ends lost 5 bases and 0 bases respectively, with 11 bases between them. In germline, CDR1 is SGHTA, CDR2 FQGTGA. The CDR3 is CASSPFGSSYNEQFF. The CDR3 nucleotides are TGTGCCAGCAGCCCTTTTGGGAGCTCCTACAATGAGCAGTTCTTC. The full variable domain, its missing parts supplied by reference TRBV7-3 and TRBJ2-1, is GAGVSQTPSNKVTEKGKYVELRCDPISGHTALYWYRQSLGQGPEFLIYFQGTGAADDSGLPNDRFFAVRPEGSVSTLKIQRTERGDSAVYLCASSPFGSSYNEQFFGPGTRLTVL.

The rearrangement joins TRBV18 to TRBJ2-1, with D tentatively TRBD1 or TRBD2 (5 bases each). The germline gives CDR1 KGHSH, CDR2 LQKENI. This CDR3 has 14 residues. V lost 4 bases and J 8 bases, leaving 15 bases between the germline ends. In DNA form, the CDR3 reads TGTGCCAGCTCACTGATTCCCCGGGGCCATGAGCAGTTCTTC. Translating gives CASSLIPRGHEQFF.

The genes are TRBV4-1 and TRBJ2-7; 9 bases fit TRBD1. CDR1 is MGHRA, CDR2 YSYEKL, per germline. The CDR3 extends over 15 amino acids. Trimming cost V 3 bases and J 4 bases; bases outside gene matches: 7. For the CDR3, the DNA is TGCGCCAGCAGCCACCCACAGGGGGCGGGATACGAGCAGTACTTC. Translation: CASSHPQGAGYEQYF.

At least ten counts were recorded for this clonotype. The chain is built from TRBV7-9 and TRBJ1-4, with TRBD1 matching 7 bases. With 6 bases clipped from V and 0 bases from J, the junction kept 13 bases outside the gene matches. The CDR3 covers 18 residues. Germline-derived CDR1 and CDR2 are SEHNR and FQNEAQ (reference sequence). CDR3 DNA sequence: TGTGCCAGCAGACCCAGGACAGGCCAGGGGGCAACTAATGAAAAACTGTTTTTT. Its protein is CASRPRTGQGATNEKLFF.

There are a few counts of this clonotype. This sequence joins TRBV12-3 or TRBV12-4 and TRBJ1-6, with 10 positions matching TRBD1. The trim removed 0 bases at V and 10 bases at J, leaving 6 bases unmatched. The CDR3 spans 16 residues. CDR3 DNA sequence: TGTGCCAGCAGTTTAGCACTCGGGACAGGGGTCTCACCCCTCCACTTT. It encodes CASSLALGTGVSPLHF.